Presented here are 17 T cell receptor beta chains from one specimen sequenced in a study of monozygotic twins with cystic fibrosis. Libraries were prepared by immunoSEQ multiplex PCR; TCRdb keeps only in-frame clonotypes and omits some of them. The sample lists some 15,000 clones, approximately 85% occurring once. Specimen: blood. These receptor sequences come from a boy younger than 18 with cystic fibrosis.

The chain combines TRBV5-5 with TRBJ1-6, with a tentative D call TRBD1 (6 bases). This CDR3 spans 14 amino acids. Per germline, CDR1 SGHKS and CDR2 YYEKEE (reference sequence). Deletions cut 4 bases from V and 7 bases from J, with 12 bases between. CDR3 loop: CASSKQGWNSPLHF. Here the CDR3 DNA reads TGTGCCAGCAGCAAACAGGGATGGAATTCACCCCTCCACTTT.

This chain uses TRBV6-6 with TRBJ1-1; 9 bases fit TRBD1. The CDR3 totals 16 residues. V lost 2 bases, J lost 0 bases, and 4 bases stayed unmatched. The germline V gene encodes CDR1 MNHNY and CDR2 SVGAGI (reference sequence). CDR3 amino acids: CASSYGTGNMNTEAFF. The CDR3, as DNA: TGTGCCAGCAGTTACGGGACAGGGAATATGAACACTGAAGCTTTCTTT.

V and J are TRBV5-4 and TRBJ2-5; maybe TRBD2 (6 bases). Germline V gene sequence: CDR1 SGHNT, CDR2 YYREEE (reference sequence). V was clipped by 3 bases and J by 6 bases, with 24 bases between them. This CDR3 is 17 amino acids long. CDR3 residues: CASSSEGSGGRRKTQYF. The DNA of the CDR3 is TGTGCCAGCAGCTCGGAGGGGAGTGGGGGGAGGAGAAAGACCCAGTACTTC.

The gene calls are TRBV30 and TRBJ1-1, with D possibly being TRBD1 (6 bases). Germline V lookup: CDR1 GTSNPN, CDR2 SVGIG (reference sequence). V lost 5 bases to trimming and J lost 8 bases, with 18 bases between them. This CDR3 comprises 13 residues. This chain's CDR3 is CAWSRDIPVEAFF. The CDR3 DNA is TGTGCCTGGTCCCGGGACATTCCTGTAGAAGCTTTCTTT.

The rearrangement joins TRBV4-1 to TRBJ1-2; D may be TRBD1 (5 bases). This CDR3 has 15 amino acids. In germline, CDR1 is MGHRA, CDR2 YSYEKL. Deletions cut 0 bases from V and 8 bases from J, with 16 bases between. DNA for the CDR3: TGCGCCAGCAGCCAAGAATGGCCCGGGGGTGGGGGCTACACCTTC. It yields the protein CASSQEWPGGGGYTF.

The chain uses TRBV6-5 and TRBJ1-2, with a tentative D call TRBD1 (5 bases). V was clipped by 2 bases and J by 5 bases, with 12 bases between them. Germline V gene sequence: CDR1 MNHEY, CDR2 SVGAGI. The length of the CDR3 is 14 residues. CDR3 residues: CASSYGQGVYGYTF. CDR3 DNA: TGTGCCAGCAGTTACGGTCAGGGTGTTTATGGCTACACCTTC.

This clone was counted a few times. V usage is TRBV4-2 and J usage is TRBJ1-2; TRBD1 aligns across 11 bases. This CDR3 spans 14 amino acids. V lost 6 bases to trimming and J lost 10 bases; unmatched junction nucleotides: 10. Germline CDR1 LGHNA, CDR2 YNFKEQ. CDR3 amino acids: CASRRPGQGGDYTF. CDR3 nucleotide sequence: TGTGCCAGCAGGCGTCCGGGACAGGGGGGGGACTACACCTTC.

The rearrangement joins TRBV5-1 to TRBJ2-3; 8 bases match TRBD1. Germline CDR1 is SGHRS and CDR2 is YFSETQ. Germline trimming cut 7 bases from V and 1 base from J; bases unmatched to any gene: 8. The CDR3 has 15 amino acids. CDR3 loop: CASGFDRGGTDTQYF. CDR3 sequence (DNA): TGCGCCAGCGGATTCGACAGGGGTGGCACAGATACGCAGTATTTT. Full variable domain (remainder filled in from reference TRBV5-1 and TRBJ2-3): KAGVTQTPRYLIKTRGQQVTLSCSPISGHRSVSWYQQTPGQGLQFLFEYFSETQRNKGNFPGRFSGRQFSNSRSEMNVSTLELGDSALYLCASGFDRGGTDTQYFGPGTRLTVL.

The chain couples TRBV5-1 to TRBJ1-4; 7 positions agree with TRBD1. Germline V gene data show CDR1 as SGHRS and CDR2 as YFSETQ. This CDR3 contains 17 residues. V lost 4 bases to trimming and J lost 0 bases; unmatched junction nucleotides: 9. This CDR3 is CASSPSPDRATNEKLFF. The CDR3 DNA reads as TGCGCCAGCAGCCCCAGCCCCGACAGGGCAACTAATGAAAAACTGTTTTTT.

This clone was counted a single time. The V and J genes are TRBV5-8 and TRBJ1-5; D may be TRBD1 (5 bases). Germline V gene lookup returns CDR1 SGHTS and CDR2 YDEGEE. V gave up 1 base and J gave up 5 bases, with 10 bases separating them. This CDR3 comprises 14 residues. CDR3 in amino acids: CASSLWQGYQPQHF. DNA of the CDR3: TGTGCCAGCAGCTTGTGGCAGGGATATCAGCCCCAGCATTTT.

CDR3 sequence: CATSRDLGDEQYF. The CDR3 region has the DNA TGTGCCACCAGCAGAGATCTAGGGGACGAGCAGTACTTC. V and J are TRBV15 and TRBJ2-7; D perhaps matches TRBD1 (5 bases). Germline V gives CDR1 LNHNV, CDR2 YYDKDF (reference sequence). This CDR3 has 13 residues. V was shortened by 0 bases and J by 5 bases, with 8 bases between the two germline ends. Filled out from reference TRBV15 and TRBJ2-7, the complete variable domain reads DAMVIQNPRYQVTQFGKPVTLSCSQTLNHNVMYWYQQKSSQAPKLLFHYYDKDFNNEADTPDNFQSRRPNTSFCFLDIRSPGLGDTAMYLCATSRDLGDEQYFGPGTRLTVT.

The V call is TRBV6-1, the J call TRBJ2-1; the D is unclear. The germline gives CDR1 MNHNS, CDR2 SASEGT. The V gene lost 4 bases and the J gene lost 6 bases, with 16 bases spanning the gap. The CDR3 extends over 15 amino acids. Here the CDR3 DNA reads TGTGCCAGCAGTGCGCTCAGACTCGGTTCCAATGAGCAGTTCTTC. Translating gives CASSALRLGSNEQFF.

The genes are TRBV11-2 and TRBJ2-7; 11 bases are shared with TRBD2. The CDR3 totals 14 residues. CDR1 and CDR2 (germline): SGHAT, FQNNGV. V lost 6 bases and J lost 6; bases outside the gene matches: 7. As DNA, the CDR3 is TGTGCCAGCAGTACCGGGACTAGCGGCTTCGAGCAGTACTTC. Protein: CASSTGTSGFEQYF. The entire variable domain, with the rest obtained from reference TRBV11-2 and TRBJ2-7, is as follows: EAGVAQSPRYKIIEKRQSVAFWCNPISGHATLYWYQQILGQGPKLLIQFQNNGVVDDSQLPKDRFSAERLKGVDSTLKIQPAKLEDSAVYLCASSTGTSGFEQYFGPGTRLTVT.

In DNA, the CDR3 is TGTGCCAGCAGCTTAGTGTTTGGGTCAGCAGATCAGCCCCAGCATTTT. It yields the protein CASSLVFGSADQPQHF. The chain couples TRBV7-8 to TRBJ1-5; D remains ambiguous. Germline CDR1 reads SGHVS; CDR2 reads FQNEAQ. V lost 1 base and J lost 5, with 15 bases in between. This CDR3 is built from 16 residues.

The genes are TRBV9 and TRBJ1-5; D call uncertain. V lost 1 base, J lost 3 bases, and 8 bases lay in between. This CDR3 region has 14 residues. The V gene's germline CDR1 is SGDLS and CDR2 YYNGEE. CDR3 in amino acids: CASSVSGSNQPQHF. Written as DNA, the CDR3 is TGTGCCAGCAGCGTAAGCGGGTCCAATCAGCCCCAGCATTTT.

This clone was detected a few times. CDR3 in amino acids: CAWSVELQGLPFF. DNA of the CDR3: TGTGCCTGGAGTGTAGAACTCCAGGGCCTACCGTTTTTT. The chain recombines TRBV30 with TRBJ1-4, with a possible D match to TRBD1 (5 bases). Trimming removed 0 bases at V and 16 bases at J, with 18 bases between. The CDR3 covers 13 residues. Germline CDR1 reads GTSNPN; CDR2 reads SVGIG (reference sequence).

CDR3 in DNA: TGTGCCAGCAGTGGACCGACAGGCGGTTATGGCTACACCTTC. It is translated as CASSGPTGGYGYTF. The chain carries TRBV2 and TRBJ1-2; weak D call: TRBD1 (6 bases). Germline V CDR1 and CDR2: SNHLY, FYNNEI. There are 14 residues in the CDR3. V was trimmed by 4 bases and J by 5 bases, leaving 14 bases between them.